The 17 T cell receptor beta chains listed next were all sequenced from one sample in a study of blood T cell repertoires in COVID-19. Produced via immunoSEQ multiplex PCR; TCRdb's table is partial and in-frame only. Of about 240,000 clones in the sample, about 86% were seen once. Sequencing was carried out using peripheral blood. The receptor set was obtained from a woman of 80 years or more with acute or convalescent COVID-19.

The genes are TRBV18 and TRBJ1-1, with D tentatively TRBD1 (5 bases). Germline CDR1 is KGHSH and CDR2 is LQKENI. The CDR3 covers 14 residues. V lost 5 bases and J 1 base, leaving 11 bases between the germline ends. CDR3 sequence (DNA): TGTGCCAGCTCAGCCCTGACAGAGAACACTGAAGCTTTCTTT. Translating gives CASSALTENTEAFF.

The chain joins TRBV5-8 to TRBJ2-3; 9 bases are shared with TRBD2. The CDR3 loop spans 17 amino acids. V gave up 2 bases and J gave up 4 bases; unmatched junction bases: 11. Germline-derived CDR1 and CDR2 are SGHTS and YDEGEE. The CDR3 loop reads CASSFLVGSGGADTQYF. The CDR3 DNA follows: TGTGCCAGCAGCTTCCTGGTTGGTAGCGGGGGAGCAGATACGCAGTATTTT. The variable domain in full, completed from reference TRBV5-8 and TRBJ2-3, reads EAGVTQSPTHLIKTRGQQATLRCSPISGHTSVYWYQQALGLGLQFLLWYDEGEERNRGNFPPRFSGRQFPNYSSELNVNALELEDSALYLCASSFLVGSGGADTQYFGPGTRLTVL.

V and J are TRBV2 and TRBJ1-4; a weak D match, TRBD1 (5 bases). The V end lost 1 base, the J end lost 0 bases, and 18 bases lay between the germline ends. The CDR3 is 19 residues long. Germline V lookup: CDR1 SNHLY, CDR2 FYNNEI. Here the CDR3 reads CASSEGGTLGRSTNEKLFF. As DNA, the CDR3 is TGTGCCAGCAGTGAAGGGGGCACACTGGGCAGGTCAACTAATGAAAAACTGTTTTTT. Together with reference TRBV2 and TRBJ1-4, the CDR3 gives the full variable domain: EPEVTQTPSHQVTQMGQEVILRCVPISNHLYFYWYRQILGQKVEFLVSFYNNEISEKSEIFDDQFSVERPDGSNFTLKIRSTKLEDSAMYFCASSEGGTLGRSTNEKLFFGSGTQLSVL.

This chain uses TRBV18 with TRBJ2-2; 9 nucleotides match TRBD1. V lost 3 bases, J lost 4 bases, and 12 bases stayed unmatched. The CDR3 contains 18 residues. Germline V gene lookup returns CDR1 KGHSH and CDR2 LQKENI. The CDR3 region is CASSPRGTGSGSTGELFF. DNA of the CDR3: TGTGCCAGCTCACCCCGGGGGACAGGGTCCGGGAGCACCGGGGAGCTGTTTTTT.

The chain combines TRBV27 with TRBJ2-7; TRBD1 aligns across 9 bases. This CDR3 has 15 amino acids. Per the germline V gene, CDR1 is MNHEY and CDR2 is SMNVEV (reference sequence). V lost 5 bases and J lost 1; bases outside the gene matches: 6. CDR3 in DNA: TGTGCCAGCAGTCCCAGGACAGGGGAGTCCTACGAGCAGTACTTC. This translates into CASSPRTGESYEQYF.

V usage is TRBV2 and J usage is TRBJ2-5; 7 bases fit TRBD2. CDR3 size: 14 residues. V lost 5 bases to trimming and J lost 1 base; unmatched junction nucleotides: 4. Germline V gene data show CDR1 as SNHLY and CDR2 as FYNNEI. Here the CDR3 DNA reads TGTGCCAGCAGTCCTAGCGGCCTCCAAGAGACCCAGTACTTC. Protein: CASSPSGLQETQYF.

The chain couples TRBV13 to TRBJ1-3; tentatively, D is TRBD1 (6 bases). Trimming shortened V by 4 bases and J by 5 bases, and 18 bases separated the two germline ends. Germline V gene lookup returns CDR1 PRHDT and CDR2 FYEKMQ (reference sequence). The CDR3 totals 16 residues. The CDR3 here is CASSSTGRAGRNTIYF. The CDR3 coding sequence is TGTGCCAGCAGCTCCACAGGGAGAGCTGGACGAAACACCATATATTTT.

This chain joins TRBV29-1 and TRBJ2-3; 11 bases are shared with TRBD2. Germline assignment: CDR1 SQVTM and CDR2 ANQGSEA. This CDR3 has 17 residues. V shed 2 bases, J shed 2 bases, and the junction held 9 bases outside the gene matches. CDR3 DNA sequence: TGCAGCGTTGAACTAGCGGGGGGTCTGAGGGACACAGATACGCAGTATTTT. Encoded protein: CSVELAGGLRDTDTQYF.

The V and J genes are TRBV10-3 and TRBJ1-1; a possible D gene is TRBD1 (5 bases). Germline V CDR1 and CDR2: ENHRY, SYGVKD. The CDR3 contains 12 residues. V was pared by 8 bases and J by 1 base, with 8 bases between. The CDR3 DNA reads as TGTGCCATCGGCAGGGCGAACACTGAAGCTTTCTTT. Protein product: CAIGRANTEAFF.

The rearrangement links TRBV28 to TRBJ2-5, with 10 bases identical to TRBD1. V trimming: 10 bases; J trimming: 3 bases; junction bases outside the gene matches: 5. The CDR3 has 13 residues. In germline, CDR1 is MDHEN, CDR2 SYDVKM. In DNA, the CDR3 is TGTGCCACCTGGACAGGGGGGAAAGAGACCCAGTACTTC. It specifies CATWTGGKETQYF.

The rearrangement links TRBV3-1 (or the pseudogene TRBV3-2) to TRBJ1-2; D is possibly TRBD1 (6 bases). V gave up 4 bases and J gave up 6 bases, with 12 bases separating them. CDR3 size: 13 residues. CDR1 is LGHDT, CDR2 YNNKEL, per germline (reference sequence). This CDR3 reads CASSPGGIDGYTF. The CDR3 nucleotides are TGTGCCAGCAGCCCGGGGGGCATAGATGGCTACACCTTC.

This clone showed up just once. The chain carries TRBV6-6 and TRBJ1-5, with 8 bases lining up with TRBD1. J lost 0 bases, V lost 5 bases, and 12 bases had no gene match. The length of the CDR3 is 18 residues. Germline-derived CDR1 and CDR2 are MNHNY and SVGAGI (reference sequence). The CDR3 coding sequence is TGTGCCAGCAGTCCACACCGGACAGGGTTCATTAGCAATCAGCCCCAGCATTTT. It codes for CASSPHRTGFISNQPQHF.

A single count supports this clone. Other DNA sequences within the sample encode an identical CDR3. The CDR3 loop is CASSAAYEQYF. For the CDR3, the DNA is TGTGCCAGCAGTGCTGCCTACGAGCAGTACTTC. V is TRBV2 and J is TRBJ2-7, with D uncertain. The CDR3 runs 11 residues. Trimming took off 4 bases at V and 2 bases at J, with 3 bases between the two ends. The germline V gene has CDR1 SNHLY and CDR2 FYNNEI. Combining the CDR3 with reference TRBV2 and TRBJ2-7 gives the whole variable domain EPEVTQTPSHQVTQMGQEVILRCVPISNHLYFYWYRQILGQKVEFLVSFYNNEISEKSEIFDDQFSVERPDGSNFTLKIRSTKLEDSAMYFCASSAAYEQYFGPGTRLTVT.

This clone has only one observation. The chain combines TRBV30 with TRBJ2-7; possibly TRBD2 for D (6 bases). The CDR3 consists of 13 residues. The germline V gene encodes CDR1 GTSNPN and CDR2 SVGIG (reference sequence). Trimming stripped 3 bases from V and 3 bases from J, with 12 bases between. The CDR3: CAWRGGPHYEQYF. CDR3 DNA sequence: TGTGCCTGGAGGGGGGGACCCCACTACGAGCAGTACTTC. Based on the CDR3 plus reference TRBV30 and TRBJ2-7, the full variable domain is SQTIHQWPATLVQPVGSPLSLECTVEGTSNPNLYWYRQAAGRGLQLLFYSVGIGQISSEVPQNLSASRPQDRQFILSSKKLLLSDSGFYLCAWRGGPHYEQYFGPGTRLTVT.

The gene calls are TRBV29-1 and TRBJ1-2; D not certain. The ends were cut back, 3 bases at V and 8 bases at J, with 10 bases in the middle. CDR1 is SQVTM and CDR2 is ANQGSEA in the germline V gene. The CDR3 is 11 residues long. CDR3 bases: TGCAGCGTTGAGAGAGGAGGGGGCTACACCTTC. This codes for CSVERGGGYTF.

The chain employs TRBV6-5 and TRBJ1-4; D uncertain. V shed 0 bases and J shed 5 bases, with 10 bases lying between them. Germline CDR1 and CDR2: MNHEY and SVGAGI. The CDR3 is 15 residues long. The CDR3 is CASSYSRIRNEKLFF. In DNA, the CDR3 is TGTGCCAGCAGTTACTCGAGGATTCGGAATGAAAAACTGTTTTTT.

The chain uses TRBV19 and TRBJ2-7; 14 bases fit TRBD2. Germline CDR1 reads LNHDA; CDR2 reads SQIVND (reference sequence). The CDR3 is made up of 17 amino acids. The J segment lost 0 bases and the V segment lost 5 bases, leaving 6 bases of the junction unmatched. Written as DNA, the CDR3 is TGTGCCAGTAGTCGGACTAGCGGGGGGACGAGCTCCTACGAGCAGTACTTC. This gives the protein CASSRTSGGTSSYEQYF.